What follows are 30 T cell receptor beta chains derived from one specimen sequenced in a study of T cell changes during pregnancy in multiple sclerosis. Sequencing used immunoSEQ multiplex PCR; TCRdb keeps in-frame clones, though not all of them. The data show tens of thousands of clones, 94% seen once. Sequencing was performed on CD4+ T cells from peripheral blood mononuclear cells, taken in the first trimester of pregnancy. These receptors originate from a female donor with multiple sclerosis, enrolled in a pregnancy study.

The chain joins TRBV18 to TRBJ1-3; 8 bases align to TRBD1. CDR1 is KGHSH and CDR2 is LQKENI in the germline V gene. The CDR3 sequence is 17 residues long. Trimming took 3 bases from V and 0 from J; bases not matched to a gene: 7. The CDR3 region is CASSPPDRAFSGNTIYF. The CDR3 DNA is TGTGCCAGCTCACCGCCGGACAGGGCTTTCTCTGGAAACACCATATATTTT.

The chain links TRBV5-1 to TRBJ2-3, with 8 bases that match TRBD1. Per germline, CDR1 SGHRS and CDR2 YFSETQ. The CDR3 spans 15 residues. V was clipped by 4 bases and J by 4 bases; unmatched bases: 8. The CDR3 spells CASSVRGQGADTQYF. CDR3 nucleotide sequence: TGCGCCAGCAGCGTCAGGGGGCAGGGTGCAGATACGCAGTATTTT.

The chain recombines TRBV5-6 with TRBJ2-3; the D is unclear. There are 14 residues in the CDR3. Germline V gene data show CDR1 as SGHDT and CDR2 as YYEEEE. Trimming left V 2 bases short and J 0 bases short, with 7 bases between. The CDR3 region has the DNA TGTGCCAGCAGCTTTATCGGGAGCACAGATACGCAGTATTTT. It encodes CASSFIGSTDTQYF.

This clone appeared a single time. The chain employs TRBV4-2 and TRBJ2-7; D remains ambiguous. Germline-derived CDR1 and CDR2 are LGHNA and YNFKEQ. With 2 bases removed from V and 4 bases from J, the gap between germline ends came to 9 bases. CDR3 length: 13 residues. The CDR3 DNA reads as TGTGCCAGCAGCCAAACACCATTTTACGAGCAGTACTTC. It is translated as CASSQTPFYEQYF.

This sequence joins TRBV5-6 and TRBJ1-4; TRBD1 might be the D (5 bases). CDR1 and CDR2 (germline): SGHDT, YYEEEE. The germline V and J ends were trimmed by 1 base and 2 bases, with 9 bases remaining between them. CDR3 size: 15 residues. CDR3 DNA: TGTGCCAGCAGCTTGTCGGGGGTGACTAATGAAAAACTGTTTTTT. Encoded protein: CASSLSGVTNEKLFF.

The V call is TRBV29-1, the J call TRBJ1-1, with D possibly TRBD1 on 6 matching bases. V gave up 6 bases and J gave up 10 bases, with 15 bases separating them. Per germline, CDR1 SQVTM and CDR2 ANQGSEA. This CDR3 spans 11 amino acids. In nucleotides, the CDR3 is TGCAGCGTAACACAGGGTGAGGTAGCTTTCTTT. This sequence encodes CSVTQGEVAFF.

The V call is TRBV2, the J call TRBJ1-1, with D possibly TRBD1 on 5 matching bases. Germline V gene lookup returns CDR1 SNHLY and CDR2 FYNNEI. The V end was cut by 6 bases, the J end by 2 bases, with 10 bases between. The CDR3 runs to 13 residues. The CDR3: CASRKGLNTEAFF. CDR3 nucleotides: TGTGCCAGCAGGAAGGGGTTAAACACTGAAGCTTTCTTT. The entire variable domain, with the rest obtained from reference TRBV2 and TRBJ1-1, is as follows: EPEVTQTPSHQVTQMGQEVILRCVPISNHLYFYWYRQILGQKVEFLVSFYNNEISEKSEIFDDQFSVERPDGSNFTLKIRSTKLEDSAMYFCASRKGLNTEAFFGQGTRLTVV.

The V gene is TRBV19, the J gene TRBJ1-3; a weak D match, TRBD1 (5 bases). The V and J ends lost 6 bases and 4 bases respectively, with 16 bases between them. Germline V gene sequence: CDR1 LNHDA, CDR2 SQIVND (reference sequence). The CDR3 is 15 amino acids. The CDR3: CASSSGTQLGNTIYF. Here the CDR3 DNA reads TGTGCCAGTAGCTCCGGGACTCAGCTAGGAAACACCATATATTTT.

This rearrangement joins TRBV4-1 to TRBJ2-3; maybe TRBD1 (5 bases). V was cut by 1 base and J by 2 bases, with 13 bases left in between. Germline CDR1 reads MGHRA; CDR2 reads YSYEKL. This CDR3 region has 16 residues. The CDR3 DNA follows: TGCGCCAGCAGCCAAGTCGACATGGGGCTCACAGATACGCAGTATTTT. As protein: CASSQVDMGLTDTQYF.

The J gene is TRBJ1-5, the V gene TRBV5-6; 7 bases are shared with TRBD1. V trimming: 2 bases; J trimming: 0 bases; junction bases outside the gene matches: 5. The germline V gene encodes CDR1 SGHDT and CDR2 YYEEEE. CDR3 length: 16 residues. This CDR3 reads CASSLTTGDSNQPQHF. For the CDR3, the DNA is TGTGCCAGCAGCTTAACAACAGGGGATAGCAATCAGCCCCAGCATTTT. Full variable domain (outside the CDR3, taken from reference TRBV5-6 and TRBJ1-5): DAGVTQSPTHLIKTRGQQVTLRCSPKSGHDTVSWYQQALGQGPQFIFQYYEEEERQRGNFPDRFSGHQFPNYSSELNVNALLLGDSALYLCASSLTTGDSNQPQHFGDGTRLSIL.

The chain uses TRBV19 and TRBJ2-7; 7 bases agree with TRBD1. V lost 6 bases, J lost 2 bases, and 13 bases stayed unmatched. The germline CDR1 and CDR2 sequences are LNHDA and SQIVND (reference sequence). This CDR3 has 16 residues. CDR3 in amino acids: CASSRLTGAGAYEQYF. The DNA of the CDR3 is TGTGCCAGTAGCCGACTTACAGGGGCAGGGGCCTACGAGCAGTACTTC. Filled out from reference TRBV19 and TRBJ2-7, the complete variable domain reads DGGITQSPKYLFRKEGQNVTLSCEQNLNHDAMYWYRQDPGQGLRLIYYSQIVNDFQKGDIAEGYSVSREKKESFPLTVTSAQKNPTAFYLCASSRLTGAGAYEQYFGPGTRLTVT.

V usage is TRBV6-6 and J usage is TRBJ2-3; D may be TRBD1 (6 bases). This CDR3 region has 15 residues. V lost 5 bases to trimming and J lost 4 bases, with 16 bases between them. CDR1 is MNHNY and CDR2 is SVGAGI in the germline V gene (reference sequence). This CDR3 reads CASSGTGSSPDTQYF. DNA of the CDR3: TGTGCCAGCAGTGGTACAGGGTCGAGCCCAGATACGCAGTATTTT.

J is TRBJ1-2 and V is TRBV4-1; TRBD1 agrees at 9 bases. The germline CDR1 and CDR2 sequences are MGHRA and YSYEKL. The CDR3 is 16 amino acids. V lost 3 bases, J lost 7 bases, and 12 bases stayed unmatched. CDR3 DNA sequence: TGCGCCAGCAGCCAGCCTGGGACAGGGTGGAAAGTTGGCTACACCTTC. It is translated as CASSQPGTGWKVGYTF.

This chain joins TRBV7-2 and TRBJ2-2; 9 bases line up with TRBD1. There are 14 residues in the CDR3. CDR1 and CDR2 (germline): SGHTA, FQGNSA. Trimming took 6 bases from V and 13 from J; bases not matched to a gene: 12. The CDR3 DNA sequence: TGTGCCAGCAGTTCCGGGACAGGGTCCACCATGCTGTTTTTT. Its translation: CASSSGTGSTMLFF.

This chain connects TRBV7-8 to TRBJ2-3, with a weak D call TRBD2 (6 bases). The V and J ends lost 1 base and 0 bases respectively, with 11 bases between them. The germline CDR1 and CDR2 sequences are SGHVS and FQNEAQ. CDR3 length: 16 amino acids. CDR3 in DNA: TGTGCCAGCAGCTTAGGACTAGGGCAAAGCACAGATACGCAGTATTTT. It specifies CASSLGLGQSTDTQYF.

V and J are TRBV19 and TRBJ1-1, with D tentatively TRBD1 (6 bases). The CDR3 has 15 amino acids. Germline assignment: CDR1 LNHDA and CDR2 SQIVND (reference sequence). V lost 5 bases to trimming and J lost 0 bases, with 13 bases between them. CDR3 sequence (DNA): TGTGCCAGTAGTGTCCTAGGGGGAGTGAACACTGAAGCTTTCTTT. Encoded protein: CASSVLGGVNTEAFF.

This clone has only one observation. V is TRBV5-5 and J is TRBJ2-5; TRBD1 matches 11 bases. The CDR3 consists of 16 residues. The germline CDR1 and CDR2 sequences are SGHKS and YYEKEE (reference sequence). The V segment lost 5 bases and the J segment 5 bases; nucleotides outside the gene matches: 11. CDR3 coding DNA: TGTGCCAGCAGGGGGGCCTGGGGACAGGGGGATGAGACCCAGTACTTC. This sequence encodes CASRGAWGQGDETQYF.

The chain employs TRBV6-5 and TRBJ1-5; 7 bases match TRBD1. The CDR3 contains 14 residues. Per germline, CDR1 MNHEY and CDR2 SVGAGI. CDR3: CASRQGSESQPQHF. The CDR3 region has the DNA TGTGCGAGCCGACAGGGTTCCGAAAGCCAGCCCCAGCATTTT.

V gene TRBV6-1 combines with J gene TRBJ1-4; D is uncertain. The CDR3 sequence is 13 residues long. The germline gives CDR1 MNHNS, CDR2 SASEGT. Trimming left V 4 bases short and J 2 bases short, with 5 bases between. CDR3 sequence reads: CASSGQTNEKLFF. CDR3 in DNA: TGTGCCAGCAGTGGCCAGACTAATGAAAAACTGTTTTTT.

CDR3 sequence: CASSEAQRLNSNQPQHF. The DNA for the CDR3 is TGTGCCAGCAGTGAAGCGCAGAGGCTCAATAGCAATCAGCCCCAGCATTTT. V is TRBV6-1 and J is TRBJ1-5; D call uncertain. The CDR3 has 17 residues. The germline gives CDR1 MNHNS, CDR2 SASEGT. V was cut by 0 bases and J by 0 bases, with 12 bases left in between.

The chain carries TRBV18 and TRBJ1-2; possible D gene TRBD1, 5 bases. V lost 1 base and J lost 5, with 8 bases in between. The CDR3 spans 13 residues. Per the germline V gene, CDR1 is KGHSH and CDR2 is LQKENI. The CDR3 region has the DNA TGTGCCAGCTCACCACGCAGGGAATATGGCTACACCTTC. Protein product: CASSPRREYGYTF.

V is TRBV5-6 and J is TRBJ2-1, with TRBD2 matching over 11 bases. The CDR3 totals 17 residues. V lost 0 bases, J lost 7 bases, and 9 bases stayed unmatched. CDR1 is SGHDT, CDR2 YYEEEE, per germline. The CDR3 is CASSLGTSGGNRNEQFF. The CDR3 nucleotides are TGTGCCAGCAGCTTGGGTACTAGCGGGGGCAATAGGAATGAGCAGTTCTTC.

The chain uses TRBV27 and TRBJ1-1; 8 bases map to TRBD1. Germline values: CDR1 MNHEY, CDR2 SMNVEV (reference sequence). This CDR3 has 15 residues. V gave up 6 bases and J gave up 3 bases; unmatched junction bases: 9. The CDR3 bases are TGTGCCAGCAGCCGGGGGACAGGATGGTACACTGAAGCTTTCTTT. Its protein is CASSRGTGWYTEAFF.

This clone came up a few times. The chain has TRBV10-3 and TRBJ1-2; D unclear. CDR3 length: 15 amino acids. The V end was cut by 2 bases, the J end by 4 bases, with 14 bases between. Per germline, CDR1 ENHRY and CDR2 SYGVKD. Here the CDR3 reads CAISEVVDGGYGYTF. CDR3 nucleotide sequence: TGTGCCATCAGTGAGGTCGTGGACGGAGGCTATGGCTACACCTTC.

The J gene is TRBJ2-2, the V gene TRBV7-9; D may be TRBD1 (6 bases). The V gene's germline CDR1 is SEHNR and CDR2 FQNEAQ (reference sequence). The V gene lost 7 bases and the J gene lost 8 bases, with 17 bases spanning the gap. This CDR3 is built from 14 residues. The CDR3 nucleotides are TGTGCCAGCAACCACAAACAGGGTTCAGGGGAGCTGTTTTTT. Its protein product is CASNHKQGSGELFF.

CDR3: CSVDPTGSGNTIYF. The CDR3 coding sequence is TGCAGCGTTGACCCGACGGGCTCTGGAAACACCATATATTTT. The chain employs TRBV29-1 and TRBJ1-3; unclear D gene. Germline-derived CDR1 and CDR2 are SQVTM and ANQGSEA. Trimming cost V 3 bases and J 0 bases, with 9 bases left between them. The CDR3 is made up of 14 amino acids.

This clone was observed once. The chain has TRBV18 and TRBJ1-1; TRBD1 matches at 9 bases. Germline V lookup: CDR1 KGHSH, CDR2 LQKENI. This CDR3 contains 17 residues. The ends lost 3 bases at V and 4 bases at J; junction bases unmatched: 12. The CDR3 region is CASSPRGQGLETTEAFF. In DNA, the CDR3 is TGTGCCAGCTCACCGAGGGGACAGGGTCTGGAGACCACTGAAGCTTTCTTT.

The rearrangement joins TRBV27 to TRBJ1-1; no definite D call. Germline loops: CDR1 MNHEY, CDR2 SMNVEV (reference sequence). The CDR3 runs 15 residues. V shed 0 bases and J shed 1 base, with 9 bases lying between them. The CDR3 bases are TGTGCCAGCAGTTTATCCCTAGTTCCGAACACTGAAGCTTTCTTT. Amino acid sequence: CASSLSLVPNTEAFF.

A word on this clone: Germline and junction disagree at one end, which may indicate a read error. The CDR3 DNA sequence: TGTGCCAGCAGTTTAGTGTGGAGGGCACAAGAGACCCAGTACTTC. Translation: CASSLVWRAQETQYF. This chain connects TRBV7-9 to TRBJ2-5; D possibly corresponds to TRBD2 (6 bases). The V gene's germline CDR1 is SEHNR and CDR2 FQNEAQ (reference sequence). This CDR3 region has 15 residues.

The V and J genes are TRBV11-2 and TRBJ1-4; D not certain. Germline V gene lookup returns CDR1 SGHAT and CDR2 FQNNGV. The CDR3 has 14 residues. Trimming pared 5 bases from V and 6 bases from J, leaving 13 bases between. The CDR3 nucleotides read TGTGCCAGCAGCCTCCCGGCTGAGGATGAAAAACTGTTTTTT. This sequence encodes CASSLPAEDEKLFF.